The 10 T cell receptor beta chains given below trace back to one sample, sequenced in a study of vaccination effects on CD4 cells after COVID-19. Expansion with viral peptide pools was applied to antigen-specific CD4+ T cells by the ViraFEST assay prior to sequencing. At the end of about ten days of culture, CD4+ T cells were isolated. All vaccine recipients tested negative for nucleocapsid antibodies and had never contracted SARS-CoV-2 infection. Only in-frame clones appear in the TCRdb table, and some are missing; sequencing was by immunoSEQ multiplex PCR. The sample has about 41,000 clones, around 70% seen once; the top ten hold approximately 27%. The antigens of these receptors remain unknown. This material consisted of CD4+ T cells from PBMCs cultured with HCoV-OC43 spike peptides, taken before COVID-19 vaccination. Subset: HCoV-OC43 spike overlapping peptide pool stimulation. All receptors come from a human donor who received a COVID-19 vaccine.

The CDR3 is CASSAGEFLTVPDTQYF. The CDR3 DNA reads TGTGCCAGCTCTGCGGGAGAGTTTTTAACGGTACCAGATACGCAGTATTTT. V is TRBV3-1 (or the pseudogene TRBV3-2) and J is TRBJ2-3, with 7 positions matching TRBD2. CDR1 and CDR2 (germline): LGHDT, YNNKEL (reference sequence). The CDR3 extends over 17 amino acids. Unmatched junction bases numbered 18, after V lost 8 bases and J lost 4 bases.

The genes are TRBV4-1 and TRBJ2-5; unclear D gene. Looked up from germline, CDR1 is MGHRA and CDR2 is YSYEKL. V gave up 2 bases and J gave up 2 bases, with 6 bases separating them. This CDR3 spans 13 amino acids. DNA of the CDR3: TGCGCCAGCAGCCAAATACTTCAAGAGACCCAGTACTTC. It is translated as CASSQILQETQYF.

This clone was seen a few times. The genes are TRBV19 and TRBJ1-6, with D unresolved. Trimming shortened V by 3 bases and J by 2 bases, and 5 bases separated the two germline ends. Germline CDR1 is LNHDA and CDR2 is SQIVND (reference sequence). CDR3 size: 14 residues. This chain's CDR3 is CASSMGTYNSPLHF. The CDR3 region has the DNA TGTGCCAGTAGTATGGGGACCTATAATTCACCCCTCCACTTT.

In its sample, this clone was seen a few times. This chain joins TRBV30 and TRBJ2-5, with unresolved D. CDR3 length: 12 amino acids. Trimming removed 0 bases at V and 3 bases at J, with 5 bases between. Per the germline V gene, CDR1 is GTSNPN and CDR2 is SVGIG (reference sequence). CDR3 nucleotide sequence: TGTGCCTGGAGTGTAAGCGAAGAGACCCAGTACTTC. It is translated as CAWSVSEETQYF. The full variable domain, completed using reference TRBV30 and TRBJ2-5, is SQTIHQWPATLVQPVGSPLSLECTVEGTSNPNLYWYRQAAGRGLQLLFYSVGIGQISSEVPQNLSASRPQDRQFILSSKKLLLSDSGFYLCAWSVSEETQYFGPGTRLLVL.

V is TRBV2 and J is TRBJ1-4, with D tentatively TRBD1 (5 bases). The CDR3 contains 13 residues. The germline CDR1 and CDR2 sequences are SNHLY and FYNNEI. V lost 8 bases, J lost 0 bases, and 7 bases lay in between. The CDR3: CASGGPTNEKLFF. The CDR3 DNA reads as TGTGCCAGCGGGGGACCAACTAATGAAAAACTGTTTTTT.

Comments on this clone: Sequence at one end of the junction differs from germline and may be a read error. This chain connects TRBV2 to TRBJ1-6, with D possibly matching TRBD1 (5 bases). Per the germline V gene, CDR1 is SNHLY and CDR2 is FYNNEI. The CDR3 spans 13 residues. The CDR3 sequence is CASFRARDSSLHF. CDR3 coding DNA: TGTGCCAGCTTCAGGGCTCGGGATTCATCCCTCCACTTT.

The rearrangement links TRBV28 to TRBJ1-2; D is perhaps TRBD1 (6 bases). CDR3 size: 12 residues. Germline values: CDR1 MDHEN, CDR2 SYDVKM. V was clipped by 5 bases and J by 2 bases, with 6 bases between them. The DNA for the CDR3 is TGTGCCAGCAGTCAGGGGAACTATGGCTACACCTTC. Its translation is CASSQGNYGYTF.

The chain recombines TRBV19 with TRBJ2-1; no clear D gene. Germline V lookup: CDR1 LNHDA, CDR2 SQIVND (reference sequence). V gave up 2 bases and J gave up 8 bases, with 22 bases separating them. The CDR3 spans 17 residues. CDR3 loop: CASSIRSWGRPGDEQFF. For the CDR3, the DNA is TGTGCCAGTAGTATAAGATCTTGGGGTCGGCCGGGCGATGAGCAGTTCTTC. The full variable domain, rest sourced from reference TRBV19 and TRBJ2-1, is DGGITQSPKYLFRKEGQNVTLSCEQNLNHDAMYWYRQDPGQGLRLIYYSQIVNDFQKGDIAEGYSVSREKKESFPLTVTSAQKNPTAFYLCASSIRSWGRPGDEQFFGPGTRLTVL.

The chain links TRBV7-9 to TRBJ2-3; D is possibly TRBD2 (5 bases). CDR3 length: 13 residues. Germline values: CDR1 SEHNR, CDR2 FQNEAQ (reference sequence). V was clipped by 9 bases and J by 0 bases, with 10 bases between them. The CDR3 loop reads CASTRPSTDTQYF. The CDR3 DNA reads TGTGCCAGTACTAGACCTAGCACAGATACGCAGTATTTT. The full variable domain, with the rest looked up from reference TRBV7-9 and TRBJ2-3, is DTGVSQNPRHKITKRGQNVTFRCDPISEHNRLYWYRQTLGQGPEFLTYFQNEAQLEKSRLLSDRFSAERPKGSFSTLEIQRTEQGDSAMYLCASTRPSTDTQYFGPGTRLTVL.

This sequence joins TRBV5-1 and TRBJ2-5; 8 positions agree with TRBD2. Germline V gene data show CDR1 as SGHRS and CDR2 as YFSETQ. Trimming at V came to 4 bases and at J to 4 bases, leaving 6 bases not matched to a gene. CDR3 size: 14 residues. This chain's CDR3 is CASSPGLGRETQYF. The CDR3 DNA reads TGCGCCAGCAGCCCGGGACTAGGGCGAGAGACCCAGTACTTC.